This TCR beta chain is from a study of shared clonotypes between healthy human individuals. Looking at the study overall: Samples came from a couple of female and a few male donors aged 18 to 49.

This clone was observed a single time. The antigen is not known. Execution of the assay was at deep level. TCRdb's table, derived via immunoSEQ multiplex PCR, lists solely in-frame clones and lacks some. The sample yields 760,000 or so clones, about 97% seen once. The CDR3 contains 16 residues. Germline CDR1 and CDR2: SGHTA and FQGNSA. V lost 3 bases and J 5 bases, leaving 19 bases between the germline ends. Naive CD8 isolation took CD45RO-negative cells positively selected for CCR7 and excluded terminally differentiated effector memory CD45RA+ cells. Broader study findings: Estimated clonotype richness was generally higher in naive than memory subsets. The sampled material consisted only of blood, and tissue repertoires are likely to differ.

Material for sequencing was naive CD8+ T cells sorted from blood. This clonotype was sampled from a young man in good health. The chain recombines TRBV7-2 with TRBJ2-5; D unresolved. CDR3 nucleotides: TGTGCCAGCAGCTTTAATTCGGGTTCGTTAAGGGAGACCCAGTACTTC. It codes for CASSFNSGSLRETQYF.